The 2 T cell receptor beta chains presented below share a single source sample, sequenced in a study of shared clonotypes between healthy human individuals (dated by TCRdb to the early 2020s). Library preparation employed the immunoSEQ multiplex PCR assay. TCRdb's version of the immuneACCESS table is confined to in-frame rearrangements and falls short of the full clone set. An unresolved V gene accounts for under half of the shortfall where checked; the remainder is of unknown origin. This sample holds a few million clones; roughly 95% were observed only once. More than 1.5% of the sample lies in the top ten. For the CD8 naive samples, CD45RO-negative cells were positively selected for CCR7, yielding a CD45RA+CCR7+ population from which TemRA cells were excluded. The sample taken for sequencing was naive CD8+ T cells from PBMCs. In the paper's terms, the cell subset or site label means: CD45RA+CCR7+. The source of these receptors is a man aged 18 to 29 in good health. Some clones in this sample may be carry-over from other donors' samples.

This clone was seen once. The rearrangement links TRBV19 to TRBJ2-3; 8 positions agree with TRBD2. This CDR3 comprises 16 residues. V lost 6 bases, J lost 6 bases, and 14 bases stayed unmatched. Germline assignment: CDR1 LNHDA and CDR2 SQIVND (reference sequence). The CDR3 loop reads CASSFYVAGGSDTQYF. For the CDR3, the DNA is TGTGCCAGTAGCTTCTACGTGGCGGGAGGTTCGGATACGCAGTATTTT.

The rearrangement links TRBV14 to TRBJ2-7, with D hard to call. The ends were cut back, 3 bases at V and 3 bases at J, with 6 bases in the middle. Germline CDR1 reads SGHDN; CDR2 reads FVKESK. The CDR3 runs to 12 residues. The CDR3 loop reads CASSQPDYEQYF. The CDR3 region has the DNA TGTGCCAGCAGCCAGCCCGACTACGAGCAGTACTTC. The whole variable domain, filled in from reference TRBV14 and TRBJ2-7, reads EAGVTQFPSHSVIEKGQTVTLRCDPISGHDNLYWYRRVMGKEIKFLLHFVKESKQDESGMPNNRFLAERTGGTYSTLKVQPAELEDSGVYFCASSQPDYEQYFGPGTRLTVT.